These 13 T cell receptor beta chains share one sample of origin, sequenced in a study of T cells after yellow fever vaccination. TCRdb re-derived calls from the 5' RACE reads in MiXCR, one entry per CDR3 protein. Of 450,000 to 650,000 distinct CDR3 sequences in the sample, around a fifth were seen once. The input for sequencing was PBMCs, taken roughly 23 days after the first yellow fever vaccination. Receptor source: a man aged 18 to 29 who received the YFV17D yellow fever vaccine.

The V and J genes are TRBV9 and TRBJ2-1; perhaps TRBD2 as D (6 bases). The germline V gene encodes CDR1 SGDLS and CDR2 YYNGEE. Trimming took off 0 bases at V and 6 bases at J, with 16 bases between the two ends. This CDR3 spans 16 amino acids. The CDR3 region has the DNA TGTGCCAGCAGCGTAGGTGGAGGGTTCTTCGGCAATGAGCAGTTCTTC. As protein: CASSVGGGFFGNEQFF.

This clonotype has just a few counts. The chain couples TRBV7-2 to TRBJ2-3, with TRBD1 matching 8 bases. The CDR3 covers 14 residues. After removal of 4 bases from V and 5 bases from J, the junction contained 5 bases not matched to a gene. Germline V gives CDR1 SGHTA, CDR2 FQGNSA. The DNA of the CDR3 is TGTGCCAGCAGCTCGACAGGGGTAAGAGATACGCAGTATTTT. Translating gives CASSSTGVRDTQYF.

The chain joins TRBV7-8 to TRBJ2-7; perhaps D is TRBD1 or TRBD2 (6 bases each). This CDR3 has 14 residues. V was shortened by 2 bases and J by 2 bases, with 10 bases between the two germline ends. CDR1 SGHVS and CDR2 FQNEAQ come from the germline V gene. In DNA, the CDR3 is TGTGCCAGCAGCTTATGGGGGGACACCTACGAGCAGTACGTC. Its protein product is CASSLWGDTYEQYV.

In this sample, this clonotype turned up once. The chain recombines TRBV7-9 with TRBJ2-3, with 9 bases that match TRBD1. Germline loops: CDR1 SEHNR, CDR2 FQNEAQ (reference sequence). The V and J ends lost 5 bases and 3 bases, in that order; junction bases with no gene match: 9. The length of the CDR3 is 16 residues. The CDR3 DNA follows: TGTGCCAGCAGCCCACCCGGGGACAGGGAAACAGATACGCAGTATTTT. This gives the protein CASSPPGDRETDTQYF.

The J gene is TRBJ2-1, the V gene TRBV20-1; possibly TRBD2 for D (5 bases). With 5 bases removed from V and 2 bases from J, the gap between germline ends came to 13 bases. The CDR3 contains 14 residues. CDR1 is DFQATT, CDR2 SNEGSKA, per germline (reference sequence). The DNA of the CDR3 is TGCAGTGCTTCAGGACCGACTACCTACAATGAGCAGTTCTTC. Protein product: CSASGPTTYNEQFF.

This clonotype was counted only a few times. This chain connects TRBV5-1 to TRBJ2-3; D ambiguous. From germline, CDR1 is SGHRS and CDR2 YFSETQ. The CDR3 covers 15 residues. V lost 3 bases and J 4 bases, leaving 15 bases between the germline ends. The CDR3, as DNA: TGCGCCAGCAGCTCCCGCGCTTCTCCCCCAGATACGCAGTATTTT. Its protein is CASSSRASPPDTQYF.

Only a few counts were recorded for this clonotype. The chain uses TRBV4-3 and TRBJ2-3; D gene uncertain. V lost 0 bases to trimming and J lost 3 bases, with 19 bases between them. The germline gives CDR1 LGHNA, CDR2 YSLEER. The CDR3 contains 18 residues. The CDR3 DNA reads TGCGCCAGCAGCCAAGATATATCCCGTGGCAGCTCAACAGATACGCAGTATTTT. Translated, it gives CASSQDISRGSSTDTQYF.

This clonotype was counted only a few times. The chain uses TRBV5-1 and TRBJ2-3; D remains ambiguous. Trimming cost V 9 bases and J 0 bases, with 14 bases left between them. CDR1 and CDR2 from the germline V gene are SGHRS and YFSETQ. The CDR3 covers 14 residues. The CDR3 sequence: CATQNRSSTDTQYF. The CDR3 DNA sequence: TGCGCCACCCAAAACCGGTCTAGCACAGATACGCAGTATTTT.

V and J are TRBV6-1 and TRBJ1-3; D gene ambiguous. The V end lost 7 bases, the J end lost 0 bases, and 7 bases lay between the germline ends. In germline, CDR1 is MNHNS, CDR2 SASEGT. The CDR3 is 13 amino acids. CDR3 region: CASTPRSGNTIYF. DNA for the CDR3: TGTGCCAGCACCCCTCGCTCTGGAAACACCATATATTTT.

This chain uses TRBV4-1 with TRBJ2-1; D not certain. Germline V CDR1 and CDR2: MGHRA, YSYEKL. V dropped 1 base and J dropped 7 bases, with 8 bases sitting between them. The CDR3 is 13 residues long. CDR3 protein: CASSQAIGNEQFF. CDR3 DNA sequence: TGCGCCAGCAGCCAAGCTATCGGGAATGAGCAGTTCTTC.

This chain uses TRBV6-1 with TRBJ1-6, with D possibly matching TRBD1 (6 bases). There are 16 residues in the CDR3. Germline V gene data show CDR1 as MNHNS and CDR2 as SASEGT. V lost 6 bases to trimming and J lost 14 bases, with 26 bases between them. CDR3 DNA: TGTGCCAGCAGCCCCCTCCTTGACAGGTTGAAAAGGACCCTCCACTTT. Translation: CASSPLLDRLKRTLHF.

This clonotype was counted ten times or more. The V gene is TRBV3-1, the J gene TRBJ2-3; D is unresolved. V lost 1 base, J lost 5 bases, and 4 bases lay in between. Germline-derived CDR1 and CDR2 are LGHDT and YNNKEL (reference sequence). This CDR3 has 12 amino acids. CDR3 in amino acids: CASSQVLDTQYF. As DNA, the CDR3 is TGTGCCAGCAGCCAAGTATTAGATACGCAGTATTTT.

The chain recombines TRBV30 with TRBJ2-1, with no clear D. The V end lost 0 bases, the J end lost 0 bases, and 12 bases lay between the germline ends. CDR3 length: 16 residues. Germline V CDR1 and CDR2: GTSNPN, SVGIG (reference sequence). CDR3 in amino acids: CAWSVRAYPSYNEQFF. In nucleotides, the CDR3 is TGTGCCTGGAGTGTACGTGCGTACCCCTCCTACAATGAGCAGTTCTTC.